The rows below give T cell receptor beta chains drawn from one sample of a study of preoperative IRX-2 immunotherapy in early breast cancer. Generated by immunoSEQ multiplex PCR, the TCRdb table keeps only in-frame clones and is missing some. The sample gives over 20,000 clones, approximately 80% of which show up once; approximately 1.5% is in the top ten. The sample here was lymph node tissue, taken after IRX-2 immunotherapy. These receptors originate from a human donor with breast cancer. Each CDR3 is given with its conserved first and last residue. The order of the fields is D gene, V gene, J gene, clone size, CDR3 protein, CDR3 DNA. The D gene is left open where the match is weak. A clone size is listed for some rows: how often the clone was seen (once, few, many), or a class if it is expanded.

.	TRBV27	TRBJ1-4	.	CASSFLGTNEKLFF	TGTGCCAGCAGTTTTTTGGGAACTAATGAAAAACTGTTTTTT
.	TRBV5-1	TRBJ1-2	.	CASSPGSGGINGYTF	TGCGCCAGCAGCCCAGGAAGTGGAGGGATAAATGGCTACACCTTC
TRBD1	TRBV14	TRBJ2-2	.	CASSPTGGASGELFF	TGTGCCAGCAGCCCAACAGGGGGCGCGTCGGGGGAGCTGTTTTTT
TRBD1	TRBV15	TRBJ2-5	.	CATSSLGTEQETQYF	TGTGCCACCAGCAGTCTTGGGACAGAGCAAGAGACCCAGTACTTC
.	TRBV28	TRBJ1-2	once	CASSLSGGRNYGYTF	TGTGCCAGCAGTTTATCCGGGGGGCGCAACTATGGCTACACCTTC
.	TRBV18	TRBJ2-5	.	CASSPYQETQYF	TGTGCCAGCTCACCCTACCAAGAGACCCAGTACTTC
.	TRBV18	TRBJ1-1	few	CASSVGHMNTEAFF	TGTGCCAGCTCAGTCGGACACATGAACACTGAAGCTTTCTTT
TRBD2	TRBV28	TRBJ2-1	few	CASREGLDTYNEQFF	TGTGCCAGCAGAGAGGGACTAGACACCTACAATGAGCAGTTCTTC
TRBD1	TRBV29-1	TRBJ1-2	.	CSAGQRSNYGYTF	TGCAGCGCGGGACAGCGAAGTAACTATGGCTACACCTTC
.	TRBV6-7	TRBJ2-5	.	CASRPGTPGETQYF	TGTGCCAGCAGACCGGGAACGCCCGGGGAGACCCAGTACTTC
TRBD1	TRBV5-1	TRBJ2-4	.	CASSLEDRGNIQYF	TGCGCCAGCAGCTTGGAGGACAGGGGTAACATTCAGTACTTC
.	TRBV7-4	TRBJ2-6	once	CASSAGTNSGANVLTF	TGTGCCAGCAGCGCCGGGACAAACTCTGGGGCCAACGTCCTGACTTTC
.	TRBV5-1	TRBJ1-6	.	CASSLGGRGSPLHF	TGCGCCAGCAGCTTGGGCGGGAGAGGTTCACCCCTCCACTTT
.	TRBV11-3	TRBJ2-3	.	CASSLESVTGTQYF	TGTGCCAGCAGCTTAGAGTCGGTGACGGGTACGCAGTATTTT
.	TRBV6-8	TRBJ1-4	.	CASSYSGVPNEKLFF	TGTGCCAGCAGTTACTCGGGGGTGCCTAATGAAAAACTGTTTTTT
.	TRBV29-1	TRBJ1-2	.	CSVENRRYGYTF	TGCAGCGTTGAAAACAGGCGCTATGGCTACACCTTC
.	TRBV19	TRBJ2-5	.	CASSQSTAGELTQYF	TGTGCCAGTAGTCAATCGACAGCCGGGGAGTTGACCCAGTACTTC
TRBD2	TRBV19	TRBJ2-5	once	CASSISLAGGQETQYF	TGTGCCAGTAGTATTTCTCTAGCGGGGGGCCAAGAGACCCAGTACTTC
TRBD1	TRBV2	TRBJ1-6	.	CASSPGQRYSPLHF	TGTGCCAGCAGTCCGGGACAGAGATATTCACCCCTCCACTTT
.	TRBV6-8	TRBJ1-1	.	CASSYTDMNTEAFF	TGTGCCAGCAGTTACACCGATATGAACACTGAAGCTTTCTTT
.	TRBV19	TRBJ2-5	.	CASSTGHGETQYF	TGTGCCAGTAGTACGGGACACGGGGAGACCCAGTACTTC
TRBD2	TRBV15	TRBJ2-1	few	CATSRWTSGGINEQFF	TGTGCCACCAGCAGATGGACTAGCGGGGGGATCAATGAGCAGTTCTTC
.	TRBV1	TRBJ1-2	.	CASSHVQGPNYGYTF	TGCGCCAGCAGCCATGTTCAGGGCCCTAACTATGGCTACACCTTC
.	TRBV19	TRBJ2-4	.	CASSMYEVAAKNIQYF	TGTGCCAGTAGTATGTATGAAGTAGCGGCCAAAAACATTCAGTACTTC
.	TRBV6-4	TRBJ2-6	.	CASSPGTGASGANVLTF	TGTGCCAGCAGCCCCGGGACGGGGGCCTCTGGGGCCAACGTCCTGACTTTC
.	TRBV28	TRBJ2-1	.	CASTLTGRLRYNEQFF	TGTGCCAGCACCCTTACGGGCCGGTTGAGGTACAATGAGCAGTTCTTC
.	TRBV6-8	TRBJ2-2	.	CASSYAYTGELFF	TGTGCCAGCAGTTACGCCTACACCGGGGAGCTGTTTTTT
TRBD2	TRBV10-1	TRBJ2-1	.	CASSDASGGANEQFF	TGCGCCAGCAGCGATGCTAGCGGGGGGGCGAATGAGCAGTTCTTC
TRBD1	TRBV5-1	TRBJ2-2	once	CASSLGQGNTGELFF	TGCGCCAGCAGCCTAGGACAGGGGAACACCGGGGAGCTGTTTTTT
.	TRBV6-8	TRBJ1-3	.	CASSRPRNTIYF	TGTGCCAGCAGTCGACCCAGAAACACCATATATTTT
.	TRBV6-8	TRBJ1-1	.	CASRLGHATTEAFF	TGTGCCAGCAGGCTAGGACACGCCACCACTGAAGCTTTCTTT
.	TRBV18	TRBJ1-1	.	CASSPRTVEAFF	TGTGCCAGCTCACCACGGACAGTCGAAGCTTTCTTT
.	TRBV6-8	TRBJ1-5	.	CASSWEGGSNQPQHF	TGTGCCAGCAGTTGGGAGGGTGGAAGCAATCAGCCCCAGCATTTT
TRBD1	TRBV6-8	TRBJ2-3	.	CASSYSIGTGGMNTQYF	TGTGCCAGCAGTTACTCGATTGGGACAGGGGGCATGAATACGCAGTATTTT
.	TRBV18	TRBJ2-1	.	CASSPLLGEQFF	TGTGCCAGCTCACCACTTCTTGGTGAGCAGTTCTTC
.	TRBV19	TRBJ2-4	.	CASSRSDIQYF	TGTGCCAGTAGTAGGTCCGACATTCAGTACTTC
TRBD1	TRBV19	TRBJ1-3	.	CASSKGDSSGNTIYF	TGTGCCAGTAGTAAGGGGGACAGCTCTGGAAACACCATATATTTT
TRBD2	TRBV12-5	TRBJ2-1	.	CASGLASGLAGYGLLYGEQFF	TGTGCTAGTGGTTTGGCCTCGGGACTAGCGGGGTATGGGCTTCTATACGGTGAGCAGTTCTTC
.	TRBV19	TRBJ1-6	.	CASSIGRSNSPLHF	TGTGCCAGTAGTATAGGCAGGTCTAATTCACCCCTCCACTTT
TRBD1	TRBV19	TRBJ2-1	.	CASRQGQGSYNEQFF	TGTGCCAGTAGACAAGGACAGGGCTCCTACAATGAGCAGTTCTTC
.	TRBV9	TRBJ1-5	.	CASTEQGWSNQPQHF	TGTGCCAGCACTGAGCAGGGCTGGAGCAATCAGCCCCAGCATTTT
TRBD1	TRBV5-1	TRBJ1-6	.	CASSLRGQGDSPLHF	TGCGCCAGCAGCTTGAGGGGACAGGGCGATTCACCCCTCCACTTT
.	TRBV6-8	TRBJ1-2	.	CASSSMSSGDYGYTF	TGTGCCAGCAGTTCCATGTCTTCGGGAGACTATGGCTACACCTTC
TRBD2	TRBV6-8	TRBJ2-7	.	CASSYSASGPYEQYF	TGTGCCAGCAGTTACTCCGCTAGCGGCCCCTACGAGCAGTACTTC
TRBD1	TRBV29-1	TRBJ2-2	.	CSAVTGYTGELFF	TGCAGCGCTGTGACAGGGTATACCGGGGAGCTGTTTTTT
.	TRBV19	TRBJ1-5	once	CASSIYGVEQPQHF	TGTGCCAGTAGTATCTATGGGGTTGAGCAGCCCCAGCATTTT
.	TRBV19	TRBJ2-1	.	CASSKGGSYNEQFF	TGTGCCAGTAGTAAAGGAGGGTCCTACAATGAGCAGTTCTTC
.	TRBV5-1	TRBJ1-5	.	CASSLEGGSNQPQHF	TGCGCCAGCAGCTTGGAAGGGGGTAGCAATCAGCCCCAGCATTTT